These T cell receptor beta chains were read from a single sample in a study of CD8+ T cells in alopecia areata. Generated by immunoSEQ multiplex PCR, the TCRdb table keeps only in-frame clones and is missing some. The sample records around 100,000 clones, 50% to 65% being singletons. The sample was CD4+ T cells sorted from blood, taken at week 24, from a patient treated with tofacitinib. The receptors shown here come from a human donor with alopecia areata. Both conserved end residues are part of each CDR3. Fields, in order: V gene, J gene, clone size, D gene, CDR3 protein, CDR3 DNA. D genes are given only for firm matches. Some rows mark clone size as missing; the rest say once, few, many or name a class of expanded clone.

>TRBV7-2|TRBJ2-6|-|-
CASSLGAGANVLTF
TGTGCCAGCAGCCTAGGTGCTGGGGCCAACGTCCTGACTTTC
>TRBV2|TRBJ2-4|-|-
CASSGTEGKNIQYF
TGTGCCAGCAGTGGGACTGAGGGCAAAAACATTCAGTACTTC
>TRBV18|TRBJ2-7|few|-
CASSPTEPYEQYF
TGTGCCAGCTCACCAACAGAACCCTACGAGCAGTACTTC
>TRBV11-2|TRBJ2-5|-|TRBD2
CASSPHLAEETQYF
TGTGCCAGCAGCCCCCATCTAGCGGAGGAGACCCAGTACTTC
>TRBV4-2|TRBJ1-4|few|-
CASSPASDRENEKLFF
TGTGCCAGCAGCCCAGCCTCAGACAGAGAAAATGAAAAACTGTTTTTT
>TRBV4-3|TRBJ2-4|-|TRBD1
CASSQGLSGQGENIQYF
TGCGCCAGCAGCCAAGGACTTTCGGGACAGGGGGAAAACATTCAGTACTTC
>TRBV9|TRBJ1-2|-|-
CASSVDRLEQGPGYTF
TGTGCCAGCAGCGTAGATCGGTTAGAACAGGGCCCTGGCTACACCTTC
>TRBV29-1|TRBJ2-5|-|-
CSVGGGLETQYF
TGCAGCGTTGGCGGAGGGTTAGAGACCCAGTACTTC
>TRBV5-1|TRBJ2-7|once|-
CASSLEQPYYEQYF
TGCGCCAGCAGCTTGGAACAGCCTTACTACGAGCAGTACTTC
>TRBV4-3|TRBJ2-3|-|-
CASSQGSRRADTQYF
TGCGCCAGCAGCCAAGGCTCTAGGAGGGCAGATACGCAGTATTTT
>TRBV2|TRBJ2-3|-|-
CASSDEGTSTDTQYF
TGTGCCAGCAGTGATGAGGGGACAAGCACAGATACGCAGTATTTT
>TRBV2|TRBJ1-2|-|TRBD1
CASSYTGQEASF
TGTGCCAGCAGTTATACGGGACAGGAGGCCTCCTTC
>TRBV25-1|TRBJ2-3|-|-
CATGADNTDTQYF
TGTGCTACCGGGGCCGACAACACAGATACGCAGTATTTT
>TRBV2|TRBJ2-3|-|-
CASKANDGGTDTQYF
TGTGCCAGCAAGGCCAACGACGGGGGCACAGATACGCAGTATTTT
>TRBV6-6|TRBJ1-5|-|-
CASLLTGYQPQHF
TGTGCCAGCCTCCTAACAGGGTACCAGCCCCAGCATTTT
>TRBV4-2|TRBJ2-7|-|-
CASSQDVQGGYEQYF
TGTGCCAGCAGCCAAGATGTCCAGGGCGGCTACGAGCAGTACTTC
>TRBV11-2|TRBJ2-3|-|-
CASSPSLPDTQYF
TGTGCCAGCAGCCCGTCCCTGCCAGATACGCAGTATTTT
>TRBV9|TRBJ2-1|-|-
CASSVVSAKQFF
TGTGCCAGCAGCGTAGTGTCCGCCAAACAGTTCTTC
>TRBV5-1|TRBJ2-5|-|-
CASSIWTEETQYF
TGCGCCAGCAGCATCTGGACAGAAGAGACCCAGTACTTC
>TRBV30|TRBJ1-6|-|TRBD1
CAWGQGMNSPLHF
TGTGCCTGGGGACAGGGGATGAATTCACCCCTCCACTTT
>TRBV10-3|TRBJ2-3|-|-
CAISESVVSTDTQYF
TGTGCCATCAGTGAGTCAGTGGTTAGCACAGATACGCAGTATTTT
>TRBV29-1|TRBJ1-2|few|TRBD1
CSVGQGLYGYTF
TGCAGCGTGGGACAGGGACTCTATGGCTACACCTTC
>TRBV13|TRBJ2-5|-|TRBD1
CASSLYVQGASQETQYF
TGTGCCAGCAGCTTATATGTCCAGGGGGCGTCCCAAGAGACCCAGTACTTC
>TRBV9|TRBJ1-1|-|-
CASKRDMNTEAFF
TGTGCCAGCAAAAGGGACATGAACACTGAAGCTTTCTTT
>TRBV5-1|TRBJ2-4|-|TRBD1
CASSLATGENIQYF
TGCGCCAGCAGCTTGGCGACAGGGGAAAACATTCAGTACTTC
>TRBV19|TRBJ2-1|-|-
CASSINIAAGLANEQFF
TGTGCCAGTAGTATTAATATTGCGGCGGGCCTGGCCAATGAGCAGTTCTTC
>TRBV29-1|TRBJ1-1|few|-
CSVAVGGPNTEAFF
TGCAGCGTTGCGGTTGGGGGGCCGAACACTGAAGCTTTCTTT
>TRBV27|TRBJ2-1|-|TRBD1
CASSPPGQGARNEQFF
TGTGCCAGCAGCCCCCCGGGACAGGGGGCGCGAAATGAGCAGTTCTTC
>TRBV30|TRBJ1-5|once|-
CAWSIVPDRQPQHF
TGTGCCTGGAGTATCGTACCCGACCGGCAGCCCCAGCATTTT
>TRBV9|TRBJ2-1|-|-
CASSGPGGEQFF
TGTGCCAGCAGCGGGCCAGGGGGGGAGCAGTTCTTC
>TRBV4-3|TRBJ2-1|few|TRBD2
CASSQVVAGGPGNEQFF
TGCGCCAGCAGCCAAGTCGTAGCGGGGGGGCCAGGCAATGAGCAGTTCTTC
>TRBV4-3|TRBJ2-2|-|-
CASSQEEGNTGELFF
TGCGCCAGCAGCCAAGAGGAGGGGAACACCGGGGAGCTGTTTTTT
>TRBV12-5|TRBJ2-3|-|-
CASGLVVGGGTDTQYF
TGTGCTAGTGGTTTGGTAGTGGGCGGGGGCACAGATACGCAGTATTTT
>TRBV30|TRBJ1-1|-|-
CAWSRDRVTEAFF
TGTGCCTGGAGTAGAGACCGAGTGACTGAAGCTTTCTTT
>TRBV5-1|TRBJ2-3|few|-
CASSPHDSRTDTQYF
TGCGCCAGCAGCCCGCATGACAGTCGCACAGATACGCAGTATTTT
>TRBV18|TRBJ2-5|few|-
CASSRGSGETQYF
TGTGCCAGCTCACGGGGTAGCGGAGAGACCCAGTACTTC
>TRBV7-8|TRBJ2-3|-|-
CASSSSHIDTQYF
TGTGCCAGCAGCTCCTCCCACATTGATACGCAGTATTTT
>TRBV7-9|TRBJ2-5|-|-
CASSYRGGSVQETQYF
TGTGCCAGCAGCTACCGGGGCGGTAGCGTGCAAGAGACCCAGTACTTC
>TRBV5-1|TRBJ1-2|-|-
CASSSSQPPQEGYTF
TGCGCCAGCAGCTCCTCACAGCCTCCTCAGGAGGGCTACACCTTC